These 12 T cell receptor beta chains share one sample of origin, sequenced in a study of blood T cell repertoires in COVID-19. Using immunoSEQ multiplex PCR, the repertoire was profiled, and TCRdb retains in-frame clones only, with some absent. The sample has some 460,000 clones, about 85% seen once. The specimen sequenced was PBMCs or T cells enriched from blood (not recorded which). These receptors all stem from a woman aged 18-29 years who had recovered from COVID-19.

This clone appeared once. The V gene is TRBV5-6, the J gene TRBJ1-6, with 8 bases that match TRBD1. CDR1 is SGHDT, CDR2 YYEEEE, per germline. The V gene end was trimmed by 3 bases and the J gene end by 8 bases; junction bases not matched to a gene: 10. CDR3 length equals 16 residues. DNA of the CDR3: TGTGCCAGCAGCTGGGGAGGGACAGGATCCTATTCACCCCTCCACTTT. As protein: CASSWGGTGSYSPLHF.

Comments on this clone: Other DNA sequences in the same sample also yield this CDR3. J is TRBJ1-2 and V is TRBV12-3 or TRBV12-4; D is unclear. The CDR3 totals 12 residues. The V end lost 6 bases, the J end lost 0 bases, and 5 bases lay between the germline ends. The CDR3 DNA is TGTGCCAGCAGCCCAGCTAACTATGGCTACACCTTC. Encoded protein: CASSPANYGYTF.

The V gene is TRBV6-8, the J gene TRBJ1-2, with D unresolved. V gave up 2 bases and J gave up 6 bases, with 19 bases separating them. Germline values: CDR1 MNHGY, CDR2 SAAAGT. The CDR3 length is 16 residues. The CDR3 region is CASSYVRRPPSDGYTF. CDR3 bases: TGTGCCAGCAGTTACGTTCGGCGGCCTCCGTCCGATGGCTACACCTTC.

The chain has TRBV5-3 and TRBJ1-5, with D uncertain. TRBV5-3 is an ORF, and what it does is uncertain. Trimming cost V 5 bases and J 2 bases, with 8 bases left between them. The length of the CDR3 is 13 residues. The CDR3 loop reads CARRAGGNQPQHF. As DNA, the CDR3 is TGTGCCAGAAGGGCGGGCGGCAATCAGCCCCAGCATTTT.

Only one count was recorded for this clone. V usage is TRBV7-3 and J usage is TRBJ2-2, with D possibly being TRBD2 (5 bases). V lost 0 bases and J lost 6, with 5 bases in between. CDR1 is SGHTA, CDR2 FQGTGA, per germline. This CDR3 has 13 residues. CDR3 in amino acids: CASSLTGAGELFF. DNA for the CDR3: TGTGCCAGCAGCTTAACCGGGGCCGGGGAGCTGTTTTTT.

The rearrangement joins TRBV6-1 to TRBJ1-2; D uncertain. Germline V lookup: CDR1 MNHNS, CDR2 SASEGT. The CDR3 has 13 residues. Trimming removed 2 bases at V and 3 bases at J, with 7 bases between. For the CDR3, the DNA is TGTGCCAGCAGTGAAAGCCAAGACTATGGCTACACCTTC. It encodes CASSESQDYGYTF.

This clone was observed a handful of times. The V and J genes are TRBV4-1 and TRBJ2-7; TRBD2 aligns across 13 bases. V lost 1 base and J lost 6; bases outside the gene matches: 3. Germline loops: CDR1 MGHRA, CDR2 YSYEKL. This CDR3 has 15 residues. The CDR3 DNA reads TGCGCCAGCAGCCAAGGGGGGACTAGCGGGGCCGAGCAGTACTTC. Its translation is CASSQGGTSGAEQYF.

This sequence joins TRBV27 and TRBJ1-2; TRBD1 aligns across 9 bases. V lost 4 bases and J lost 5; bases outside the gene matches: 2. In germline, CDR1 is MNHEY, CDR2 SMNVEV (reference sequence). The CDR3 has 13 residues. The CDR3 DNA sequence: TGTGCCAGCAGTTATGACAGGGGGTATGGCTACACCTTC. This translates into CASSYDRGYGYTF.

This clone appeared once. V is TRBV15 and J is TRBJ1-1, with D hard to call. The CDR3 loop spans 13 amino acids. Germline V gives CDR1 LNHNV, CDR2 YYDKDF (reference sequence). V lost 0 bases and J 8 bases, leaving 10 bases between the germline ends. For the CDR3, the DNA is TGTGCCACCAGCAGAGATTTTGGTCTAGAAGCTTTCTTT. Amino acids: CATSRDFGLEAFF.

V gene TRBV12-2 combines with J gene TRBJ1-1; TRBD1, as called in the table, went unchecked against the DNA. TRBV12-2 is a pseudogene. The CDR3 is 18 amino acids. The DNA of the CDR3 is TGTGCAAGTCGCTTAGTCCGGACAGTTAATCGCGAGAACACTGAAGCTTTCTTT. Its protein is CASRLVRTVNRENTEAFF.

The gene calls are TRBV19 and TRBJ1-5, with D perhaps matching TRBD1 (6 bases). The V end was cut by 4 bases, the J end by 4 bases, with 23 bases between. The CDR3 extends over 18 amino acids. CDR1 is LNHDA and CDR2 is SQIVND in the germline V gene (reference sequence). CDR3 sequence reads: CASSNPISHGTTNQPQHF. The CDR3 bases are TGTGCCAGTAGTAACCCCATATCCCACGGGACAACAAATCAGCCCCAGCATTTT.

The rearrangement links TRBV4-2 to TRBJ2-3; D is unresolved. The CDR3 runs to 13 residues. With 0 bases removed from V and 4 bases from J, the gap between germline ends came to 5 bases. CDR1 is LGHNA and CDR2 is YNFKEQ in the germline V gene. The CDR3 DNA reads TGTGCCAGCAGCCAAGATAGCCCAGATACGCAGTATTTT. It codes for CASSQDSPDTQYF.